Below, 17 T cell receptor beta chains from the same sample are listed, as sequenced in a study of neurological immune-mediated disorders. TCRdb redid the calling of the 5' RACE reads with MiXCR, one entry per CDR3 protein. The profile shows about 120,000 distinct CDR3 sequences, more than 2.5% of them singletons. Sequenced material: PBMCs. The receptors shown here come from a woman aged 25 to 39 with multiple sclerosis.

Ten or more counts support this clonotype. The V call is TRBV10-2, the J call TRBJ2-4; no clear D. Germline lookup yields CDR1 WSHSY and CDR2 SAAADI. The V end lost 10 bases, the J end lost 9 bases, and 7 bases lay between the germline ends. This CDR3 contains 9 residues. The CDR3 sequence: CAIRVIQYF. DNA of the CDR3: TGCGCCATTAGGGTCATTCAGTACTTC.

This clonotype was recorded at least ten times. This chain links TRBV6-2 or TRBV6-3 with TRBJ2-7; a weak D match, TRBD2 (7 bases). The V end was cut by 6 bases, the J end by 0 bases, with 15 bases between. From germline, CDR1 is MNHEY and CDR2 SVGEGT. This CDR3 has 15 amino acids. The CDR3 protein is CASSQGRGVSYEQYF. DNA of the CDR3: TGTGCCAGCAGCCAGGGGAGGGGTGTCTCCTACGAGCAGTACTTC.

In this sample, this clonotype turned up many times. The chain links TRBV20-1 to TRBJ1-5; possible D gene TRBD1, 5 bases. V was cut by 4 bases and J by 5 bases, with 15 bases left in between. CDR1 is DFQATT and CDR2 is SNEGSKA in the germline V gene (reference sequence). CDR3 size: 14 residues. The CDR3 protein is CSAKDSDGHQPQHF. CDR3 sequence (DNA): TGCAGTGCTAAAGACAGTGACGGCCATCAGCCCCAGCATTTT.

In its sample, this clonotype was seen many times. The rearrangement links TRBV12-3 or TRBV12-4 to TRBJ1-5; D remains unclear. This CDR3 has 13 amino acids. V was trimmed by 5 bases and J by 4 bases, leaving 9 bases between them. In DNA form, the CDR3 reads TGTGCCAGCAGTAGAACAGAGAATCAGCCCCAGCATTTT. Protein: CASSRTENQPQHF.

This clonotype was counted once. The gene calls are TRBV10-3 and TRBJ1-2; 11 bases are shared with TRBD1. The junction had 6 bases not matched to a gene; V was cut back by 4 bases and J by 8 bases. Germline CDR1 is ENHRY and CDR2 is SYGVKD. This CDR3 contains 14 residues. The CDR3 coding sequence is TGTGCCATCAGTGGGACAGGGGGCATTGAGGGCTACACCTTC. Protein sequence: CAISGTGGIEGYTF.

Turning to this clonotype: A much bigger clone sits one base away, suggesting this may be a read error. The V and J genes are TRBV20-1 and TRBJ2-7, with D maybe TRBD2 (5 bases). This CDR3 has 13 amino acids. V lost 3 bases, J lost 3 bases, and 12 bases lay in between. Germline CDR1 is DFQATT and CDR2 is SNEGSKA (reference sequence). The CDR3 spells CSASSAVNYEQYF. In nucleotides, the CDR3 is TGCAGTGCTAGCTCAGCGGTAAACTACGAGCAGTACTTC.

The sample holds many counts of this clonotype. The chain carries TRBV5-1 and TRBJ2-7, with a weak D call TRBD2 (6 bases). The CDR3 runs to 17 residues. V was shortened by 4 bases and J by 3 bases, with 23 bases between the two germline ends. CDR1 SGHRS and CDR2 YFSETQ come from the germline V gene. CDR3 DNA sequence: TGCGCCAGCAGCACTGCTGGCTCGGGACGCGGGGTCTACGAGCAGTACTTC. This translates into CASSTAGSGRGVYEQYF.

This clonotype was picked up many times. The V and J genes are TRBV5-1 and TRBJ2-3; no firm D call. V was pared by 4 bases and J by 0 bases, with 6 bases between. Germline V gives CDR1 SGHRS, CDR2 YFSETQ. CDR3 length: 13 amino acids. The CDR3 DNA is TGCGCCAGCAGCGACGCTAGCACAGATACGCAGTATTTT. Amino acids: CASSDASTDTQYF.

This clonotype was found many times. This sequence joins TRBV2 and TRBJ2-3; a possible D gene is TRBD1 (7 bases). Trimming shortened V by 5 bases and J by 6 bases, and 15 bases separated the two germline ends. Germline lookup yields CDR1 SNHLY and CDR2 FYNNEI. The CDR3 is 14 amino acids. CDR3 protein: CASSYNRGGDTQYF. DNA of the CDR3: TGTGCCAGCAGTTACAACAGGGGAGGTGATACGCAGTATTTT.

This clonotype has at least ten counts. J is TRBJ2-1 and V is TRBV9; 11 bases line up with TRBD1. This CDR3 comprises 15 residues. Germline V gene sequence: CDR1 SGDLS, CDR2 YYNGEE. V dropped 3 bases and J dropped 6; count of bases not matched to a gene: 5. The CDR3 DNA reads as TGTGCCAGCAGCGCGTCCGGGACAGGGGGCAATGAGCAGTTCTTC. Residues: CASSASGTGGNEQFF.

This clonotype was observed at least ten times. This chain links TRBV7-2 with TRBJ2-2, with D maybe TRBD2 (5 bases). The CDR3 contains 13 residues. Germline lookup yields CDR1 SGHTA and CDR2 FQGNSA. Trimming removed 7 bases from V and 3 bases from J, with 9 bases in between. The CDR3 bases are TGTGCCAGCATCTCGCGGGACACCGGGGAGCTGTTTTTT. Its translation: CASISRDTGELFF.

This clonotype was recorded at least ten times. The CDR3 coding sequence is TGCGCCAGCAGCTTGTCCGCCCGGGGGTTGGAGACCCAGTACTTC. It yields the protein CASSLSARGLETQYF. The V and J genes are TRBV5-1 and TRBJ2-5; D is perhaps TRBD2 (6 bases). V was cut by 1 base and J by 5 bases, with 15 bases left in between. The germline V gene has CDR1 SGHRS and CDR2 YFSETQ. The CDR3 spans 15 residues.

This clonotype was seen repeatedly, ten times or more. V is TRBV29-1 and J is TRBJ2-7; weak D call: TRBD1 (6 bases). The V gene lost 3 bases and the J gene lost 2 bases, with 11 bases spanning the gap. CDR3 length: 13 amino acids. CDR1 is SQVTM and CDR2 is ANQGSEA in the germline V gene. The DNA for the CDR3 is TGCAGCGTTGATGAGGGGGTGGCCTACGAGCAGTACTTC. Amino acid sequence: CSVDEGVAYEQYF.

In its sample, this clonotype was seen many times. The V call is TRBV5-8, the J call TRBJ2-1, with D perhaps matching TRBD2 (5 bases). CDR1 and CDR2 (germline): SGHTS, YDEGEE. The V and J ends lost 0 bases and 10 bases respectively, with 17 bases between them. This CDR3 is built from 15 residues. The CDR3 loop reads CASSLGADSVGEQFF. The CDR3 DNA is TGTGCCAGCAGCTTGGGGGCGGACTCCGTTGGGGAGCAGTTCTTC.

Many counts were recorded for this clonotype. The chain links TRBV7-2 to TRBJ2-2, with D possibly being TRBD1 or TRBD2 (5 bases each). CDR1 and CDR2 from the germline V gene are SGHTA and FQGNSA. CDR3 size: 14 residues. V lost 3 bases to trimming and J lost 6 bases, with 11 bases between them. CDR3 in amino acids: CASSFGGYAGELFF. CDR3 DNA: TGTGCCAGCAGCTTTGGGGGTTACGCCGGGGAGCTGTTTTTT.

In this sample, this clonotype turned up many times. The CDR3 spells CSGTSGNTIYF. The CDR3 DNA reads TGCAGCGGGACCTCTGGAAACACCATATATTTT. The chain carries TRBV29-1 and TRBJ1-3; no firm D call. The CDR3 is 11 amino acids. CDR1 is SQVTM and CDR2 is ANQGSEA in the germline V gene. Trimming pared 7 bases from V and 0 bases from J, leaving 4 bases between. Drawing the rest from reference TRBV29-1 and TRBJ1-3, the complete variable domain is SAVISQKPSRDICQRGTSLTIQCQVDSQVTMMFWYRQQPGQSLTLIATANQGSEATYESGFVIDKFPISRPNLTFSTLTVSNMSPEDSSIYLCSGTSGNTIYFGEGSWLTVV.

The sample holds many counts of this clonotype. The chain combines TRBV7-8 with TRBJ2-3; TRBD2 is a possible D gene (5 bases). Trimming cost V 5 bases and J 1 base, with 10 bases left between them. The CDR3 sequence is 14 residues long. Germline V gene sequence: CDR1 SGHVS, CDR2 FQNEAQ. The CDR3 DNA reads as TGTGCCAGCAGCCCATGGACTGGCACAGATACGCAGTATTTT. Amino acid sequence: CASSPWTGTDTQYF.